This T cell receptor beta chain was profiled in a study of response to subunit inactivated influenza vaccine. CDR3 length: 13 residues. V lost 3 bases, J lost 4 bases, and 9 bases lay in between. Germline V gene lookup returns CDR1 ENHRY and CDR2 SYGVKD. General study points: Only a handful of new T cells, the authors suggested, are recruited with each seasonal influenza vaccination.

On this clonotype: The antigen remains undetermined.

A single record per CDR3 protein comes from TCRdb applying MiXCR to the RT-PCR reads. The data show around 540,000 distinct CDR3 sequences, about 10% seen once. The rearrangement uses TRBV10-3 and TRBJ2-5, with D hard to call. The sample was PBMCs from blood, taken on the day of vaccination. The receptor's source is a man aged 50 to 59 who received an inactivated influenza vaccine. The CDR3 bases are TGTGCCATCAGTGACCCGCGGCGAGAGACCCAGTACTTC. This codes for CAISDPRRETQYF.